This T cell receptor (beta chain) originates from a study of post-analysis software for immune sequencing data. For the study at large: Patients with relapsing-remitting, secondary progressive and progressive-relapsing multiple sclerosis courses were all represented. Overall study findings and caveats: The study found TRBV5-6, TRBV5-1 and TRBV20-1 among five TRBV segments more frequent in patients than controls.

On this clonotype: Its specificity is unknown. The junction differs from germline at one of its ends, possibly a read error.

Built from TCR beta cDNA, the libraries had unique molecular identifiers in them. From the PCR reads, TCRdb called clonotypes with MiXCR, one entry per CDR3 protein. The table has about 260,000 distinct CDR3 sequences, approximately 34% seen once. The CDR3 is made up of 16 amino acids. Germline CDR1 is DFQATT and CDR2 is SNEGSKA (reference sequence). The sample was blood. This TCR was sampled from a girl aged 5-17 years with multiple sclerosis. The genes are TRBV20-1 and TRBJ2-1; 8 bases fit TRBD2. The CDR3 spells CSARTAGGLAYNGQFF. The CDR3, as DNA: TGCAGTGCTCGAACTGCGGGGGGACTGGCATACAATGGGCAGTTCTTC.